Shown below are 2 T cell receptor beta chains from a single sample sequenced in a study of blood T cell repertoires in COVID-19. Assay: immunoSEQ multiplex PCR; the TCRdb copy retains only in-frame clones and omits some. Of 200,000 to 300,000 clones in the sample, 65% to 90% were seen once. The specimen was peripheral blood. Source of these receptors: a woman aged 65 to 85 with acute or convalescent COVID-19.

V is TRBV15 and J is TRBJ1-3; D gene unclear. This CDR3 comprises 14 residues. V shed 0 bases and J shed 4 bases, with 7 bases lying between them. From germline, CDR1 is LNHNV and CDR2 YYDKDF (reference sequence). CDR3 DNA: TGTGCCACCAGCAGAGATCTGGAGGGAAACACCATATATTTT. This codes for CATSRDLEGNTIYF.

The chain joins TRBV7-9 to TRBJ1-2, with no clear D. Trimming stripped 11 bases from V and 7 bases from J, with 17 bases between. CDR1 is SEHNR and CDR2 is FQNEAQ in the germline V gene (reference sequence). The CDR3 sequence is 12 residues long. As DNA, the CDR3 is TGTGCCCTTGGCACGATAAGCGGTGGCTACACCTTC. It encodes CALGTISGGYTF.